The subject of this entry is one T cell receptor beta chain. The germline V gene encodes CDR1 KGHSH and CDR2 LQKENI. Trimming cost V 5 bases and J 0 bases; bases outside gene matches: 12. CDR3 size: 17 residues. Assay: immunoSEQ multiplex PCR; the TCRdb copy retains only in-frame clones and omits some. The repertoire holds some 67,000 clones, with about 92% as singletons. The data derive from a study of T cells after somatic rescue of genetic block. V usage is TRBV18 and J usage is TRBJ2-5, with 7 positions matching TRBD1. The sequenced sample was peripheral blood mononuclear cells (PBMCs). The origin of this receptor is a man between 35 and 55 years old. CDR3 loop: CASSSSAGGEDQETQYF. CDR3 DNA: TGTGCCAGCTCATCCTCCGCAGGGGGAGAGGACCAAGAGACCCAGTACTTC.